The 9 T cell receptor beta chains presented below share a single source sample, sequenced in a study of CD8+ T cells in alopecia areata. It was cDNA, reverse transcribed from extracted RNA, that served as the sequencing template. Clones were sequenced by immunoSEQ multiplex PCR, and TCRdb holds only the in-frame ones, with some missing. The data hold about 180,000 clones, with over 55% observed a single time. The material sequenced was CD4+ T cells sorted from blood, taken at week 0. Receptors were obtained from a human donor with alopecia areata.

This clone was seen a few times. This rearrangement joins TRBV6-5 to TRBJ1-1; 8 positions agree with TRBD1. Germline loops: CDR1 MNHEY, CDR2 SVGAGI. J was trimmed by 5 bases and V by 6 bases; bases with no gene match: 11. This CDR3 has 15 residues. In nucleotides, the CDR3 is TGTGCCAGCAGAGGGGGGAGACAGGGGAATACTGAAGCTTTCTTT. Translation gives CASRGGRQGNTEAFF.

The V and J genes are TRBV11-2 and TRBJ2-5; D unclear. The CDR3 consists of 11 residues. From germline, CDR1 is SGHAT and CDR2 FQNNGV. V was clipped by 0 bases and J by 4 bases, with 0 bases between them. The CDR3 here is CASSLEETQYF. Here the CDR3 DNA reads TGTGCCAGCAGCTTAGAAGAGACCCAGTACTTC. Supplemented by reference TRBV11-2 and TRBJ2-5, the full variable domain reads EAGVAQSPRYKIIEKRQSVAFWCNPISGHATLYWYQQILGQGPKLLIQFQNNGVVDDSQLPKDRFSAERLKGVDSTLKIQPAKLEDSAVYLCASSLEETQYFGPGTRLLVL.

This clone appeared a single time. J is TRBJ2-7 and V is TRBV5-1; maybe TRBD1 (5 bases). The germline V gene encodes CDR1 SGHRS and CDR2 YFSETQ. V was pared by 4 bases and J by 5 bases, with 13 bases between. The CDR3 has 13 amino acids. The CDR3 region is CASSPISGNEQYF. DNA of the CDR3: TGCGCCAGCAGCCCAATTTCAGGGAACGAGCAGTACTTC.

The V gene is TRBV10-3, the J gene TRBJ2-4; the D gene could be TRBD1 or TRBD2 (5 bases each). Germline V gene sequence: CDR1 ENHRY, CDR2 SYGVKD. Trimming removed 3 bases at V and 9 bases at J, with 15 bases between. The CDR3 totals 14 residues. The CDR3 loop reads CAISEFNRGGIQYF. DNA of the CDR3: TGTGCCATCAGTGAATTTAATCGGGGCGGCATTCAGTACTTC.

The chain joins TRBV2 to TRBJ2-2; the D gene is possibly TRBD1 (5 bases). The CDR3 consists of 14 residues. CDR1 and CDR2 (germline): SNHLY, FYNNEI. With 6 bases removed from V and 6 bases from J, the gap between germline ends came to 14 bases. For the CDR3, the DNA is TGTGCCAGCAGAGCCGACAGTTTCTCCGGGGAGCTGTTTTTT. Translation gives CASRADSFSGELFF.

The J gene is TRBJ1-5, the V gene TRBV19, with D unresolved. Germline CDR1 reads LNHDA; CDR2 reads SQIVND (reference sequence). The V gene lost 7 bases and the J gene lost 0 bases, with 13 bases spanning the gap. The CDR3 is 15 residues long. The CDR3 protein is CASTSLSNSNQPQHF. DNA for the CDR3: TGTGCCAGTACGTCGTTGTCAAATAGCAATCAGCCCCAGCATTTT.

The chain links TRBV25-1 to TRBJ2-7; D is unclear. Trimming took off 1 base at V and 2 bases at J, with 9 bases between the two ends. Per germline, CDR1 MGHDK and CDR2 SYGVNS. CDR3 length: 14 residues. In DNA form, the CDR3 reads TGTGCCAGCAGTGAATCGTACAGAACCTACGAGCAGTACTTC. This gives the protein CASSESYRTYEQYF.

A note on this clone: The sample holds other DNA sequences that translate to the same CDR3. The rearrangement links TRBV30 to TRBJ1-2; 10 bases are shared with TRBD1. In germline, CDR1 is GTSNPN, CDR2 SVGIG (reference sequence). With V trimmed by 3 bases and J by 2 bases, 3 bases remained unmatched. This CDR3 is 14 amino acids long. CDR3: CAWRGQGTNYGYTF. CDR3 DNA: TGTGCCTGGAGGGGACAGGGGACAAACTATGGCTACACCTTC.

As regards this clone: Other DNA sequences in the same sample also yield this CDR3. The chain recombines TRBV29-1 with TRBJ2-7, with D uncertain. This CDR3 is 12 amino acids long. V was cut by 4 bases and J by 2 bases, with 9 bases left in between. Germline V gene sequence: CDR1 SQVTM, CDR2 ANQGSEA. In DNA, the CDR3 is TGCAGCGTTGTTGGCCGAACCTACGAGCAGTACTTC. Its translation: CSVVGRTYEQYF.